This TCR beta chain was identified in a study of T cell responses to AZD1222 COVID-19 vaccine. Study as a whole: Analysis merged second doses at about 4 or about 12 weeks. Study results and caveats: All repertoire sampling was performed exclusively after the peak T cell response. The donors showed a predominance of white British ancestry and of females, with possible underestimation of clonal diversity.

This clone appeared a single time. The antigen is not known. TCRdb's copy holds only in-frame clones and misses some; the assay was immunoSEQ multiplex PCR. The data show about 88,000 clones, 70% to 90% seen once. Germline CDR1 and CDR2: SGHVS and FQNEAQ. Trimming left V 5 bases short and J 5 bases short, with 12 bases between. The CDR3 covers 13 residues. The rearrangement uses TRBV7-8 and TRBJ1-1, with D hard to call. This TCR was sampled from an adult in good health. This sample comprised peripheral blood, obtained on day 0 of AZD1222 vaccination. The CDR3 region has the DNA TGTGCCAGCAGCCGATTTCGAGGGACTGAAGCTTTCTTT. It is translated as CASSRFRGTEAFF.